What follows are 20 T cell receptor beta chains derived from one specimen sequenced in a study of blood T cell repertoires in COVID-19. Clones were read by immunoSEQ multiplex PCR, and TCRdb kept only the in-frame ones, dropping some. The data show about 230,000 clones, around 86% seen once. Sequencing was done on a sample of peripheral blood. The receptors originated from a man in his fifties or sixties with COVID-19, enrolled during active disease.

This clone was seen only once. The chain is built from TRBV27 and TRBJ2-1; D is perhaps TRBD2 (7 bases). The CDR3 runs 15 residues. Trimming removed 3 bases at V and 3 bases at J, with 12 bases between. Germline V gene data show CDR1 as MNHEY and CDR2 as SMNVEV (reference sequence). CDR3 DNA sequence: TGTGCCAGCAGTTTGGGGGGGGCCCACTACAATGAGCAGTTCTTC. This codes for CASSLGGAHYNEQFF.

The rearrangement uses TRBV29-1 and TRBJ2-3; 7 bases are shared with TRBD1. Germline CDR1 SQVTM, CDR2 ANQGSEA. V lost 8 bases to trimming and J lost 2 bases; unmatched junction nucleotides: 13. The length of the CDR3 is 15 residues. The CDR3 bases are TGCAGCTCCTCCCGAGGGGGCACATTCACAGATACGCAGTATTTT. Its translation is CSSSRGGTFTDTQYF.

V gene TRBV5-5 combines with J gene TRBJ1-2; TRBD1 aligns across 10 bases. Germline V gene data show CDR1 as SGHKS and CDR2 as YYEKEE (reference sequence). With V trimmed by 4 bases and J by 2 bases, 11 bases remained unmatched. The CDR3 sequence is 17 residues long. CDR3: CASSLGQGERRNYGYTF. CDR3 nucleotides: TGTGCCAGCAGCCTCGGACAGGGGGAGAGACGAAACTATGGCTACACCTTC.

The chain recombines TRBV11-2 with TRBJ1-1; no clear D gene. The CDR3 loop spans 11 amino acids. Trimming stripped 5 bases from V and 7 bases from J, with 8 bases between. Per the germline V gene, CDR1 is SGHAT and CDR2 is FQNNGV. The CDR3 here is CASSPEGEAFF. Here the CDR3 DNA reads TGTGCCAGCAGCCCCGAGGGTGAAGCTTTCTTT.

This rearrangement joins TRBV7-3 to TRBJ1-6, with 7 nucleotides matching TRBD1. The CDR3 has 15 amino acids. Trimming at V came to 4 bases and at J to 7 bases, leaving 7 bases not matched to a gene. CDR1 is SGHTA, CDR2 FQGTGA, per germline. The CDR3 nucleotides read TGTGCCAGCAGCTCCACCGGGACAGCAAATTCACCCCTCCACTTT. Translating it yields CASSSTGTANSPLHF.

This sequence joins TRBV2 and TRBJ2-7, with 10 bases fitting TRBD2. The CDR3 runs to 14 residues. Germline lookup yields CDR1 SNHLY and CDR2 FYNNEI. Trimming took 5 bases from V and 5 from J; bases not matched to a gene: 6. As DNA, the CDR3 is TGTGCCAGCAGTTCGCTAGCGGGAGACCACGAGCAGTACTTC. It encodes CASSSLAGDHEQYF.

The chain's CDR3 is CASSPRGVSYEQYF. In DNA form, the CDR3 reads TGTGCCAGCAGCCCCAGGGGAGTCTCCTACGAGCAGTACTTC. The rearrangement links TRBV9 to TRBJ2-7, with D possibly being TRBD1 (6 bases). Looked up from germline, CDR1 is SGDLS and CDR2 is YYNGEE. V was cut by 4 bases and J by 0 bases, with 11 bases left in between. The CDR3 is 14 residues long.

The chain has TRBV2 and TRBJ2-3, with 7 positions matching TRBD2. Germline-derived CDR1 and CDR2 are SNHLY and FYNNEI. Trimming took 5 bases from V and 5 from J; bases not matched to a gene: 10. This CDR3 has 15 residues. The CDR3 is CASSIGLAVGDTQYF. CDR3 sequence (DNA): TGTGCCAGCAGTATAGGGCTAGCGGTTGGAGATACGCAGTATTTT.

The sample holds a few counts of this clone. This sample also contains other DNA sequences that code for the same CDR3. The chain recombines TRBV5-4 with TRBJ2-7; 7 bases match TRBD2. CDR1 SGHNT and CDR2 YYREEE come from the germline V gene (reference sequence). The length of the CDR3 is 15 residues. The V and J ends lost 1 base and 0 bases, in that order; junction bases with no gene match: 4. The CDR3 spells CASSLFGGSSYEQYF. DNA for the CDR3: TGTGCCAGCAGCTTGTTCGGCGGGAGCTCCTACGAGCAGTACTTC.

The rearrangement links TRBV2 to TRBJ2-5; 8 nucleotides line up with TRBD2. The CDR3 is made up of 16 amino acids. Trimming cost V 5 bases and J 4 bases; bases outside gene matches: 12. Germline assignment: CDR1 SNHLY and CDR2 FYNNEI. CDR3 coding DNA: TGTGCCAGCAGTCCTGGGGGGACTAGTCGGCGAGAGACCCAGTACTTC. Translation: CASSPGGTSRRETQYF.

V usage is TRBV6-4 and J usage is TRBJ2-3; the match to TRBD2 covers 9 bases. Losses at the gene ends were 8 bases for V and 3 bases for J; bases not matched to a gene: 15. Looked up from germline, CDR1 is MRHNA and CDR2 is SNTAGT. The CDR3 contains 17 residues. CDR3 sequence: CASPQGGREKRTDTQYF. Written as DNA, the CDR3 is TGTGCCAGCCCCCAGGGCGGGAGGGAGAAGAGGACAGATACGCAGTATTTT.

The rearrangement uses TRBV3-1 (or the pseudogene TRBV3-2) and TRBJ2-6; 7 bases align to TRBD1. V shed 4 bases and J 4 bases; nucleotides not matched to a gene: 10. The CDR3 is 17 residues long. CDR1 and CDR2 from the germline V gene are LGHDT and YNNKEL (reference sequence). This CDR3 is CASSPHTGVRGANVLTF. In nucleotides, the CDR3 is TGTGCCAGCAGCCCGCATACAGGGGTGCGAGGGGCCAACGTCCTGACTTTC.

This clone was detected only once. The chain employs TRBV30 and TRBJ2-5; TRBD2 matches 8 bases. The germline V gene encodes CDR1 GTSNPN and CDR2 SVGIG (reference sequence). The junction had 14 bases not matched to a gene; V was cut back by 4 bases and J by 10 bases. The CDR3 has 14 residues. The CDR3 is CAWMGGGGRGDQYF. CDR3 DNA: TGTGCCTGGATGGGTGGCGGGGGGCGAGGGGACCAGTACTTC. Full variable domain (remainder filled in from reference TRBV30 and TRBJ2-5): SQTIHQWPATLVQPVGSPLSLECTVEGTSNPNLYWYRQAAGRGLQLLFYSVGIGQISSEVPQNLSASRPQDRQFILSSKKLLLSDSGFYLCAWMGGGGRGDQYFGPGTRLLVL.

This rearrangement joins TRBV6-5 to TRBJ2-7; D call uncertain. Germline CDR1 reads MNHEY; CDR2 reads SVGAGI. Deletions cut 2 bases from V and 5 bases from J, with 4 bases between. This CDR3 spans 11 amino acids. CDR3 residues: CASSYANEQYF. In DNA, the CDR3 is TGTGCCAGCAGTTACGCGAACGAGCAGTACTTC.

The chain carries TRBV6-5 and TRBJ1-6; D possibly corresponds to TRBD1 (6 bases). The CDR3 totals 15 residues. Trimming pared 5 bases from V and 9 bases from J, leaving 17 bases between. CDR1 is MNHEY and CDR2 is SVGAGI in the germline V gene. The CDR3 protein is CASSTTGLISSPLHF. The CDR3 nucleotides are TGTGCCAGCAGTACCACAGGGCTGATAAGTTCACCCCTCCACTTT.

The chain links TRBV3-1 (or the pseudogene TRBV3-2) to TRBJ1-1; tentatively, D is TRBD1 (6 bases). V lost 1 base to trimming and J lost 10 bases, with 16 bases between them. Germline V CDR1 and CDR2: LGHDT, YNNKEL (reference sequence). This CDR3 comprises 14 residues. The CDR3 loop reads CASSQGPRGRIAFF. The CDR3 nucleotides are TGTGCCAGCAGCCAAGGCCCCAGGGGACGGATAGCTTTCTTT.

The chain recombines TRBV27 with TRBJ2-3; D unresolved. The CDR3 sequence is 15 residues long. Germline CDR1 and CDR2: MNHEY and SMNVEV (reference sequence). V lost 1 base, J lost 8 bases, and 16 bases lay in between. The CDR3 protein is CASSLLNSPRGTQYF. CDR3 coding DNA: TGTGCCAGCAGTTTATTGAACTCCCCTCGCGGTACGCAGTATTTT.

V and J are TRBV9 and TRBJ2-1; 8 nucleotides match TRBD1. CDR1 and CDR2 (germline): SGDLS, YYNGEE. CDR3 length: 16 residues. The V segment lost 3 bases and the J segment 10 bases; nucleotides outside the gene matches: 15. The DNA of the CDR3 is TGTGCCAGCAGCGGGATCGGGACAGGAGGTCATTGGGAGCAGTTCTTC. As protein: CASSGIGTGGHWEQFF.

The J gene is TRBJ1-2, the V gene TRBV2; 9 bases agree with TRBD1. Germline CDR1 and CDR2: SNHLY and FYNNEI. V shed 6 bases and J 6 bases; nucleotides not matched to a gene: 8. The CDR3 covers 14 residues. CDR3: CASSDPGQGDGYTF. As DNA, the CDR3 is TGTGCCAGCAGCGATCCGGGACAGGGCGATGGCTACACCTTC.

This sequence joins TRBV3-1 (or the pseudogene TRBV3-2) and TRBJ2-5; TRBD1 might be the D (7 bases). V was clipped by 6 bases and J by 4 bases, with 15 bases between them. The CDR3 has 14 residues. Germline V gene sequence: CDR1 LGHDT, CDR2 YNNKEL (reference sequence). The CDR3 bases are TGTGCCAGCAGTACCAGGGGGGCTAGAGAGACCCAGTACTTC. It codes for CASSTRGARETQYF.